This TCR beta chain was recovered during a study of T cell repertoires in aging, cancer and after chemotherapy. Peripheral blood genomic DNA, not sorted cells or RNA, was the template. Rearranged V-D-J TRB sequences were amplified with a mixed TRB-A/B primer pool. MiXCR was run by TCRdb on the multiplex PCR reads, yielding one entry per CDR3 protein. The sample shows about 9,400 distinct CDR3 sequences, approximately 40% of them seen only once. Germline V lookup: CDR1 MNHEY, CDR2 SMNVEV (reference sequence). V was cut by 0 bases and J by 8 bases, with 11 bases left in between. This CDR3 has 14 amino acids.

This clonotype originated in a human donor in good health. V usage is TRBV27 and J usage is TRBJ2-1, with a possible D match to TRBD1 (6 bases). Source material: blood. The CDR3 DNA reads TGTGCCAGCAGTTTATCACGACAGGTCCATGAGCAGTTCTTC. Translating gives CASSLSRQVHEQFF.